This T cell receptor (beta chain) was documented in a study of T cells after yellow fever vaccination. The CDR3 contains 16 residues. Deletions cut 4 bases from V and 0 bases from J, with 13 bases between. The V gene's germline CDR1 is SGHRS and CDR2 YFSETQ. TCRdb redid the calling of the 5' RACE reads with MiXCR, one entry per CDR3 protein. The sample holds over 150,000 distinct CDR3 sequences, about 6% seen once. This clonotype was counted at least ten times. Sequenced here: CD4+ T cells sorted from PBMCs, sampled on the day of the first yellow fever vaccination. The sequence derives from a man younger than 35 who received the YFV17D yellow fever vaccine. This chain uses TRBV5-1 with TRBJ2-2; D perhaps matches TRBD2 (6 bases). CDR3 bases: TGCGCCAGCAGCCGATATGCGGGGACGAACACCGGGGAGCTGTTTTTT. It translates to CASSRYAGTNTGELFF.